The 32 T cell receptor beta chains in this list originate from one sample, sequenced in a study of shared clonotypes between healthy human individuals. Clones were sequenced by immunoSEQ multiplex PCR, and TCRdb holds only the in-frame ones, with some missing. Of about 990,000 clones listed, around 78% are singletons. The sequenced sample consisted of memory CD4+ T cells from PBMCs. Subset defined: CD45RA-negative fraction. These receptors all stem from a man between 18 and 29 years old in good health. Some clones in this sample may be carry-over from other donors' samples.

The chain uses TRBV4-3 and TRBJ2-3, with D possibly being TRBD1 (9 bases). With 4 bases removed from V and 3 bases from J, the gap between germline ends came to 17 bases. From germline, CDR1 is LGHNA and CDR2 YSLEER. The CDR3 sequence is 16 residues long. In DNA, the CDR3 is TGCGCCAGCAGCCTCGGGGGGGGGACAGGGACAGATACGCAGTATTTT. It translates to CASSLGGGTGTDTQYF.

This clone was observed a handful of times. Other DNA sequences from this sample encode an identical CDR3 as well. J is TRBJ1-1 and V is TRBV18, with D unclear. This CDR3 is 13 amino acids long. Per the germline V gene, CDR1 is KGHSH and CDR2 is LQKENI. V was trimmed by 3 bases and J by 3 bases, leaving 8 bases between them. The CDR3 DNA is TGTGCCAGCTCACCGGGCGGGGACACTGAAGCTTTCTTT. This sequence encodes CASSPGGDTEAFF.

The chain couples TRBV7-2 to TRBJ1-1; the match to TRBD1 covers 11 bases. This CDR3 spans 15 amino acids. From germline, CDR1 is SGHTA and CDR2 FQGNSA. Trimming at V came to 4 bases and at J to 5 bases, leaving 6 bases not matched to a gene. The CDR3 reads CASSYQGQGVTEAFF. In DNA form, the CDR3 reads TGTGCCAGCAGCTATCAGGGACAGGGGGTGACTGAAGCTTTCTTT.

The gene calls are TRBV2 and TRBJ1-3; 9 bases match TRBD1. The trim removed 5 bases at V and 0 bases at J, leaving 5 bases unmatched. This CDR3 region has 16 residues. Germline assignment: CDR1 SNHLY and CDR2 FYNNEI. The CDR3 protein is CASSYTGGDSGNTIYF. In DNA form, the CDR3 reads TGTGCCAGCAGTTACACAGGGGGCGACTCTGGAAACACCATATATTTT.

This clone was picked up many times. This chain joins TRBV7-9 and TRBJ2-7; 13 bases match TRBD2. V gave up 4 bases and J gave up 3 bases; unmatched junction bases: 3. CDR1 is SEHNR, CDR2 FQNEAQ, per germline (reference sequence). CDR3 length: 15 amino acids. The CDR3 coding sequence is TGTGCCAGCAGCTCCCGGACTAGCGGGAGCTACGAGCAGTACTTC. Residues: CASSSRTSGSYEQYF. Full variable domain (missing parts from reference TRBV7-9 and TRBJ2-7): DTGVSQNPRHKITKRGQNVTFRCDPISEHNRLYWYRQTLGQGPEFLTYFQNEAQLEKSRLLSDRFSAERPKGSFSTLEIQRTEQGDSAMYLCASSSRTSGSYEQYFGPGTRLTVT.

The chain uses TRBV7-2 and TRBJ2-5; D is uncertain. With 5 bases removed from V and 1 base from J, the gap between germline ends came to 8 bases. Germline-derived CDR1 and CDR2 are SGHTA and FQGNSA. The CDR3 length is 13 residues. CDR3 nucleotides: TGTGCCAGCAGCACCCGGGCCCAAGAGACCCAGTACTTC. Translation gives CASSTRAQETQYF.

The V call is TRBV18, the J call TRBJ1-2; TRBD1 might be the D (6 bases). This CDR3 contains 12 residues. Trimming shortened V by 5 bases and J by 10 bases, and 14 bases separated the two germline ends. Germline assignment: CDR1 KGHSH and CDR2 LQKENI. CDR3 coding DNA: TGTGCCAGCTCAGCTCTACAGGGCCCCTACACCTTC. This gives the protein CASSALQGPYTF.

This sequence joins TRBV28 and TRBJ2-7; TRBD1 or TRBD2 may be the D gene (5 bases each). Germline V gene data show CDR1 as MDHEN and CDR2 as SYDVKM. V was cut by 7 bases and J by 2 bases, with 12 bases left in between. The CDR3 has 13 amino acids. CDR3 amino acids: CASTTPGPYEQYF. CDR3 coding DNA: TGTGCCAGCACGACACCGGGACCCTACGAGCAGTACTTC.

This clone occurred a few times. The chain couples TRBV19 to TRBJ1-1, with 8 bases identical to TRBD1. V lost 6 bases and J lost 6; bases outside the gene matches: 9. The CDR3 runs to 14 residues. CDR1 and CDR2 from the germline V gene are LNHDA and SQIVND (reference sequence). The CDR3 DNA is TGTGCCAGTAGCGGACAGGGCGAAGGCGCTGAAGCTTTCTTT. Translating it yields CASSGQGEGAEAFF.

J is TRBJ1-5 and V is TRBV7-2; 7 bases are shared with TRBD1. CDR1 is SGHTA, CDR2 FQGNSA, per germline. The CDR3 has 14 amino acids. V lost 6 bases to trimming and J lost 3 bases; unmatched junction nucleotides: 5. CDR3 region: CASSRTGLNQPQHF. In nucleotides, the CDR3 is TGTGCCAGCAGTCGGACAGGCCTCAATCAGCCCCAGCATTTT. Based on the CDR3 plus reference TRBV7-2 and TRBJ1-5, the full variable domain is GAGVSQSPSNKVTEKGKDVELRCDPISGHTALYWYRQSLGQGLEFLIYFQGNSAPDKSGLPSDRFSAERTGGSVSTLTIQRTQQEDSAVYLCASSRTGLNQPQHFGDGTRLSIL.

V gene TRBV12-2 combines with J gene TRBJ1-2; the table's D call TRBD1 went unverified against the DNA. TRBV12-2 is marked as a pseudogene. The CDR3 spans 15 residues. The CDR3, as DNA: TGTGCAAGTCGCTTAGTTGTGACACTCGGATATGGCTACACCTTC. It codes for CASRLVVTLGYGYTF.

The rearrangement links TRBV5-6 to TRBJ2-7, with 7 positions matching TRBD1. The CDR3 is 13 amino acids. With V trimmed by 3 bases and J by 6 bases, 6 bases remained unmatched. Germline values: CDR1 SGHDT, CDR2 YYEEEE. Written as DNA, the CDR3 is TGTGCCAGCAGCTCATACAGGGGCGGCGAGCAGTACTTC. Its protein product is CASSSYRGGEQYF. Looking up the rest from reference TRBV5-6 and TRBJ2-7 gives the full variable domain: DAGVTQSPTHLIKTRGQQVTLRCSPKSGHDTVSWYQQALGQGPQFIFQYYEEEERQRGNFPDRFSGHQFPNYSSELNVNALLLGDSALYLCASSSYRGGEQYFGPGTRLTVT.

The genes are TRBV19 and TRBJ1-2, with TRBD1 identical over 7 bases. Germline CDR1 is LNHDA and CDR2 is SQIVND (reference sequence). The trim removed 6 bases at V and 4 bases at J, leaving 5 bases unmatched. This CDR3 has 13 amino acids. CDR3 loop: CASRRTGVYGYTF. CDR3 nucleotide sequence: TGTGCCAGTAGACGTACAGGGGTCTATGGCTACACCTTC. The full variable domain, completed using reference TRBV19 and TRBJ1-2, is DGGITQSPKYLFRKEGQNVTLSCEQNLNHDAMYWYRQDPGQGLRLIYYSQIVNDFQKGDIAEGYSVSREKKESFPLTVTSAQKNPTAFYLCASRRTGVYGYTFGSGTRLTVV.

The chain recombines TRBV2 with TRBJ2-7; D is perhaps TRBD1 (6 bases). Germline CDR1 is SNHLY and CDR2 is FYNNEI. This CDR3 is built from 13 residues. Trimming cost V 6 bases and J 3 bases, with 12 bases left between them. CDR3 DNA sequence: TGTGCCAGCAGCACGGACAGCAACTACGAGCAGTACTTC. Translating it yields CASSTDSNYEQYF. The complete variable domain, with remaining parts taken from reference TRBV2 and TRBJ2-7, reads EPEVTQTPSHQVTQMGQEVILRCVPISNHLYFYWYRQILGQKVEFLVSFYNNEISEKSEIFDDQFSVERPDGSNFTLKIRSTKLEDSAMYFCASSTDSNYEQYFGPGTRLTVT.

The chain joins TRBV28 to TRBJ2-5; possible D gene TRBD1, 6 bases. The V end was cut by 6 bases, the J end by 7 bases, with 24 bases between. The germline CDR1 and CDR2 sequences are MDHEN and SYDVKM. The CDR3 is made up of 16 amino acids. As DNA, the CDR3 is TGTGCCAGCAGCAAAACAGGGTTGCGGACAGATGGGACCCAGTACTTC. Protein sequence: CASSKTGLRTDGTQYF. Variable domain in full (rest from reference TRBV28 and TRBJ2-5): DVKVTQSSRYLVKRTGEKVFLECVQDMDHENMFWYRQDPGLGLRLIYFSYDVKMKEKGDIPEGYSVSREKKERFSLILESASTNQTSMYLCASSKTGLRTDGTQYFGPGTRLLVL.

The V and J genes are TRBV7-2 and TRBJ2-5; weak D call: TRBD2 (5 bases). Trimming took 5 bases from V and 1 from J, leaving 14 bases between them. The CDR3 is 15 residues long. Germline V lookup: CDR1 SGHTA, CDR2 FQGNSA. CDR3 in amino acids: CASSPPWAGQETQYF. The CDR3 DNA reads TGTGCCAGCAGCCCTCCTTGGGCGGGCCAAGAGACCCAGTACTTC.

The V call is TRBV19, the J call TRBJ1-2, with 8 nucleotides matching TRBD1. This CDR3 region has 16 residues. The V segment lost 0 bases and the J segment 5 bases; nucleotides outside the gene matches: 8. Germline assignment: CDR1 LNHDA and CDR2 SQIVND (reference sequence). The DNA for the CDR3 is TGTGCCAGTAGTATAGATCAAGGGACAGGCTTTTATGGCTACACCTTC. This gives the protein CASSIDQGTGFYGYTF. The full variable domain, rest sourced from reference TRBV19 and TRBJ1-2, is DGGITQSPKYLFRKEGQNVTLSCEQNLNHDAMYWYRQDPGQGLRLIYYSQIVNDFQKGDIAEGYSVSREKKESFPLTVTSAQKNPTAFYLCASSIDQGTGFYGYTFGSGTRLTVV.

CDR3 bases: TGCAGCGTTGAAGGGACGGAGGTCGATGAGCAGTTCTTC. Amino acids: CSVEGTEVDEQFF. The gene calls are TRBV29-1 and TRBJ2-1, with D tentatively TRBD2 (5 bases). This CDR3 is 13 amino acids long. Trimming took 1 base from V and 8 from J, leaving 12 bases between them. Germline lookup yields CDR1 SQVTM and CDR2 ANQGSEA.

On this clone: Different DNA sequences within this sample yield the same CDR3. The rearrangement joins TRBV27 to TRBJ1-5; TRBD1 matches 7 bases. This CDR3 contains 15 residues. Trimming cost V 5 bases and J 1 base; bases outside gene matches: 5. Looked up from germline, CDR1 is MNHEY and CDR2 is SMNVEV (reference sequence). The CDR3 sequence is CASSPTTGSNQPQHF. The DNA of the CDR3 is TGTGCCAGCAGTCCCACGACAGGGAGCAATCAGCCCCAGCATTTT.

The DNA of the CDR3 is TGTGCCAGCAGTTCCCTTCCGACAGGGCCGGTGGGGGGCTACACCTTC. This codes for CASSSLPTGPVGGYTF. The chain combines TRBV6-5 with TRBJ1-2; 7 bases are shared with TRBD1. Per the germline V gene, CDR1 is MNHEY and CDR2 is SVGAGI. The CDR3 has 16 amino acids. With V trimmed by 4 bases and J by 8 bases, 16 bases remained unmatched.

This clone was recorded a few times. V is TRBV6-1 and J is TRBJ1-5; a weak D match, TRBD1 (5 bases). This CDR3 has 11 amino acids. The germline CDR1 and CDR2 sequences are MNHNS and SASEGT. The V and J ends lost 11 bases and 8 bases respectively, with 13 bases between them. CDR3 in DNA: TGTGCCTCAGGGTGGTCAGAGCCCCAGCATTTT. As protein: CASGWSEPQHF.

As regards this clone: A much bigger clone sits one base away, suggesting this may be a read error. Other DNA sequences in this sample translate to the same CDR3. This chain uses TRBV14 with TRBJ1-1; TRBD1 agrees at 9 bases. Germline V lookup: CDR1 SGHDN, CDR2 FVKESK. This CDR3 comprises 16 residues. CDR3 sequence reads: CASSLDRGVVNTEAFF. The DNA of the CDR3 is TGTGCCAGCAGCCTAGACAGGGGGGTAGTGAACACTGAAGCTTTTTTT.

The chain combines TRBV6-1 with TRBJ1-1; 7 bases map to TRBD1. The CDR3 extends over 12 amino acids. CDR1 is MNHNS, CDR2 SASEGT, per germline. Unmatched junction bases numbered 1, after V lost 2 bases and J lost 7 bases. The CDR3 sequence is CASSENRGEAFF. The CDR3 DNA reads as TGTGCCAGCAGTGAAAACAGGGGTGAAGCTTTCTTT.

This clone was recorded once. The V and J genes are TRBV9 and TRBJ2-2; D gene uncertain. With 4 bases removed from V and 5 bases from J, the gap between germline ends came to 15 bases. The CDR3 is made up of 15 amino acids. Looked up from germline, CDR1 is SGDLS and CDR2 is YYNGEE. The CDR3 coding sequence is TGTGCCAGCAGCCCCCGTCGACTTTTTACCGGGGAGCTGTTTTTT. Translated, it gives CASSPRRLFTGELFF.

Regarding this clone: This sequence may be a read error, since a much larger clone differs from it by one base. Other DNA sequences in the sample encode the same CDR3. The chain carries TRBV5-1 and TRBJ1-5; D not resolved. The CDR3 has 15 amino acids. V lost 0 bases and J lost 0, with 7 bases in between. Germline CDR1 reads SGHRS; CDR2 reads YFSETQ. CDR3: CASSLGQNSNQPQHF. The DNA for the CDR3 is TGCGCCAGCAGCTTGGGTCAGAATAGCAATCAGCCCCAGCATTTT.

The CDR3 DNA reads as TGTGCCAGCTCATCCAGGGGTAATGAAAAACTGTTTTTT. Translation gives CASSSRGNEKLFF. The chain employs TRBV18 and TRBJ1-4, with D tentatively TRBD1 (6 bases). Germline CDR1 KGHSH, CDR2 LQKENI. This CDR3 is built from 13 residues. V was clipped by 5 bases and J by 4 bases, with 8 bases between them.

The CDR3 DNA reads as TGTGCCTGGAGTCTACAGAGGGATACGCAGTATTTT. It specifies CAWSLQRDTQYF. The V gene is TRBV30, the J gene TRBJ2-3, with unresolved D. The length of the CDR3 is 12 residues. V shed 2 bases and J shed 6 bases, with 9 bases lying between them. Germline V lookup: CDR1 GTSNPN, CDR2 SVGIG (reference sequence).

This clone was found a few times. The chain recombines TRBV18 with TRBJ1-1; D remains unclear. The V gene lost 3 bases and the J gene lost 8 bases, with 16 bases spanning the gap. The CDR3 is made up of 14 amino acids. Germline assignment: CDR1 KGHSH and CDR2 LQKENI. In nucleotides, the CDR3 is TGTGCCAGCTCACCCTCGGCGGGCAGGAACGAAGCTTTCTTT. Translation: CASSPSAGRNEAFF.

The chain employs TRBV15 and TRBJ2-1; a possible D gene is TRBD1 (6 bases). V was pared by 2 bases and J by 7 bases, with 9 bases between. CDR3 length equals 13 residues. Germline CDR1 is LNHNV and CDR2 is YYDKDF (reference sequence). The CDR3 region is CATSRSRGNEQFF. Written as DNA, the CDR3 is TGTGCCACCAGCAGATCAAGGGGGAATGAGCAGTTCTTC.

The CDR3 sequence is CASSKTSGRSYEQYF. CDR3 DNA sequence: TGTGCCAGCAGTAAGACTAGCGGGCGCTCCTACGAGCAGTACTTC. The rearrangement links TRBV2 to TRBJ2-7, with 10 bases matching TRBD2. The CDR3 runs to 15 residues. CDR1 is SNHLY and CDR2 is FYNNEI in the germline V gene. The ends lost 5 bases at V and 0 bases at J; junction bases unmatched: 4.

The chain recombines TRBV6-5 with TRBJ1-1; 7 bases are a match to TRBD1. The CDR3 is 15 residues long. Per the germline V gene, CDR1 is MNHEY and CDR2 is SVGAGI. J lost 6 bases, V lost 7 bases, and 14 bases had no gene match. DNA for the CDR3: TGTGCCAGCATAGGGGCAGGGGGAGGGTTTGCTGAAGCTTTCTTT. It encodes CASIGAGGGFAEAFF.

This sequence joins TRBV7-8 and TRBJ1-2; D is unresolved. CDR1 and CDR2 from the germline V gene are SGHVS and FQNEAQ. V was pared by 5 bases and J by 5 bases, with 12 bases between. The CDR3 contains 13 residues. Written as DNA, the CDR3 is TGTGCCAGCAGCGGAAGAACAGAGTATGGCTACACCTTC. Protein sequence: CASSGRTEYGYTF.